This TCR beta chain was captured by sequencing in a study of blood T cell repertoires in COVID-19. Method: immunoSEQ multiplex PCR; TCRdb's copy keeps in-frame clones and lacks some. The table lists tens of thousands of clones, about 88% of them singletons, with about 8.5% in the top ten. V was clipped by 6 bases and J by 6 bases, with 20 bases between them. CDR1 SGHRS and CDR2 YFSETQ come from the germline V gene. The CDR3 is 15 residues long. The sequencing sample was made of peripheral blood. The origin of this receptor is a man in his sixties with active COVID-19. This sequence joins TRBV5-1 and TRBJ2-3; D might be TRBD2 (6 bases). The CDR3 region has the DNA TGCGCCAGCAATGAAATTTGGGGGGATTTGGATACGCAGTATTTT. Protein sequence: CASNEIWGDLDTQYF.